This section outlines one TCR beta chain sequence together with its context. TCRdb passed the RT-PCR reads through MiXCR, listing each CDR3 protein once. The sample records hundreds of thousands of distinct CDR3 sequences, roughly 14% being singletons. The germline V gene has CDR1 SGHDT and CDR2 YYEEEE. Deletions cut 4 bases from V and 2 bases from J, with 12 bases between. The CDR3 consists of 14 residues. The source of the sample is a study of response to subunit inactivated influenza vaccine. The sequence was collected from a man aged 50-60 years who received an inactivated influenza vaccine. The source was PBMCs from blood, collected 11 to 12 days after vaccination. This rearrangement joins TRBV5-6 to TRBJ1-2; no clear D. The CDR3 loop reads CASSPRIENYGYTF. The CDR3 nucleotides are TGTGCCAGCAGCCCGAGGATTGAGAACTATGGCTACACCTTC.